Listed below are T cell receptor beta chains from one sample, sequenced in a study of blood T cell repertoires in COVID-19. Method: immunoSEQ multiplex PCR; TCRdb's copy keeps in-frame clones and lacks some. The profile shows almost 200,000 clones, roughly 80% of them singletons. Sample: peripheral blood. The receptor set was obtained from a man in his sixties with COVID-19, enrolled during active disease. Both conserved end residues are part of each CDR3. Fields, in order: V gene, D gene, CDR3 length, J gene, CDR3 protein. The D gene is left open where the match is weak.

v_call: TRBV3-1/TRBV3-2; d_call: TRBD1; cdr3_length: 16; j_call: TRBJ2-2; cdr3_aa: CASSLPGQGYTGELFF
v_call: TRBV7-8; d_call: -; cdr3_length: 15; j_call: TRBJ1-6; cdr3_aa: CASSLPSGRGSPLHF
v_call: TRBV6-1; d_call: TRBD1; cdr3_length: 15; j_call: TRBJ2-3; cdr3_aa: CASSERRQGADTQYF
v_call: TRBV6-4; d_call: -; cdr3_length: 15; j_call: TRBJ2-1; cdr3_aa: CASSDQPLGGNEQFF
v_call: TRBV5-1; d_call: -; cdr3_length: 16; j_call: TRBJ2-3; cdr3_aa: CASSRSPHTSTDTQYF
v_call: TRBV5-1; d_call: TRBD1; cdr3_length: 15; j_call: TRBJ2-2; cdr3_aa: CASSLGQGQTGELFF
v_call: TRBV29-1; d_call: TRBD1; cdr3_length: 12; j_call: TRBJ1-4; cdr3_aa: CSATGTNEKLFF
v_call: TRBV3-1/TRBV3-2; d_call: -; cdr3_length: 17; j_call: TRBJ2-1; cdr3_aa: CASSLRQAASSYNEQFF
v_call: TRBV3-1/TRBV3-2; d_call: -; cdr3_length: 14; j_call: TRBJ2-7; cdr3_aa: CASSPRPDSYEQYF
v_call: TRBV24-1; d_call: TRBD1; cdr3_length: 12; j_call: TRBJ1-2; cdr3_aa: CATSDGTAGYTF
v_call: TRBV28; d_call: TRBD1; cdr3_length: 16; j_call: TRBJ2-4; cdr3_aa: CASSLSGQGTKNIQYF
v_call: TRBV10-1; d_call: -; cdr3_length: 12; j_call: TRBJ2-5; cdr3_aa: CASSAGEETQYF
v_call: TRBV28; d_call: -; cdr3_length: 13; j_call: TRBJ2-1; cdr3_aa: CATNRVSYNEQFF
v_call: TRBV7-3; d_call: -; cdr3_length: 13; j_call: TRBJ2-5; cdr3_aa: CASSLRQKETQYF
v_call: TRBV5-5; d_call: TRBD1; cdr3_length: 16; j_call: TRBJ2-7; cdr3_aa: CASSPAGQGGDYEQYF
v_call: TRBV18; d_call: TRBD1; cdr3_length: 15; j_call: TRBJ1-5; cdr3_aa: CASSLRQGSNQPQHF
v_call: TRBV27; d_call: TRBD2; cdr3_length: 13; j_call: TRBJ2-1; cdr3_aa: CAVASGIALEQFF
v_call: TRBV6-5; d_call: -; cdr3_length: 12; j_call: TRBJ1-2; cdr3_aa: CASRSGVRGYTF
v_call: TRBV7-2; d_call: -; cdr3_length: 17; j_call: TRBJ1-2; cdr3_aa: CASSVQMSGRTNYGYTF
v_call: TRBV7-2; d_call: -; cdr3_length: 15; j_call: TRBJ2-2; cdr3_aa: CASSLGTRNTGELFF
v_call: TRBV19; d_call: -; cdr3_length: 13; j_call: TRBJ1-5; cdr3_aa: CASKVGGEGPQHF
v_call: TRBV23-1; d_call: TRBD1; cdr3_length: 16; j_call: TRBJ2-7; cdr3_aa: CASSHPSGQGTYEQYF
v_call: TRBV5-1; d_call: -; cdr3_length: 14; j_call: TRBJ2-7; cdr3_aa: CASSPVGASNAQYF
v_call: TRBV6-5; d_call: -; cdr3_length: 13; j_call: TRBJ1-1; cdr3_aa: CASSQTATIEAFF
v_call: TRBV6-1; d_call: TRBD1; cdr3_length: 16; j_call: TRBJ1-1; cdr3_aa: CASSEGLGQGTTEAFF
v_call: TRBV7-2; d_call: -; cdr3_length: 16; j_call: TRBJ1-4; cdr3_aa: CASSLGRGIEFEKLFF
v_call: TRBV27; d_call: -; cdr3_length: 15; j_call: TRBJ1-4; cdr3_aa: CASSPTGTRGEKLFF
v_call: TRBV19; d_call: -; cdr3_length: 13; j_call: TRBJ1-2; cdr3_aa: CASSLGANYGYTF
v_call: TRBV5-6; d_call: -; cdr3_length: 14; j_call: TRBJ2-5; cdr3_aa: CASSLNRVLETQYF
v_call: TRBV28; d_call: -; cdr3_length: 16; j_call: TRBJ2-5; cdr3_aa: CASSSPLLATQETQYF
v_call: TRBV20-1; d_call: TRBD1; cdr3_length: 13; j_call: TRBJ1-1; cdr3_aa: CSASDDRGLEAFF
v_call: TRBV6-2/TRBV6-3; d_call: -; cdr3_length: 18; j_call: TRBJ1-6; cdr3_aa: CASSYGLRVTLSNSPLHF
v_call: TRBV5-1; d_call: -; cdr3_length: 15; j_call: TRBJ2-1; cdr3_aa: CASSLARGSYNEQFF
v_call: TRBV5-1; d_call: TRBD2; cdr3_length: 15; j_call: TRBJ2-1; cdr3_aa: CASSLGLAGVDEQFF
v_call: TRBV18; d_call: -; cdr3_length: 13; j_call: TRBJ1-1; cdr3_aa: CASSPTGSTEAFF
v_call: TRBV19; d_call: TRBD1; cdr3_length: 12; j_call: TRBJ1-1; cdr3_aa: CASSPDRGKAFF
v_call: TRBV6-1; d_call: -; cdr3_length: 14; j_call: TRBJ1-2; cdr3_aa: CASSEWAGTTGYTF
v_call: TRBV5-6; d_call: -; cdr3_length: 15; j_call: TRBJ1-1; cdr3_aa: CASSGTGHFNTEAFF
v_call: TRBV4-1; d_call: -; cdr3_length: 14; j_call: TRBJ1-2; cdr3_aa: CASSPSPGEAGYTF
v_call: TRBV27; d_call: TRBD2; cdr3_length: 19; j_call: TRBJ2-3; cdr3_aa: CASSLRPGLAGFYADTQYF
v_call: TRBV7-2; d_call: -; cdr3_length: 13; j_call: TRBJ1-1; cdr3_aa: CASSLLGRGTAFF
v_call: TRBV7-2; d_call: -; cdr3_length: 14; j_call: TRBJ2-7; cdr3_aa: CASSPTLGNYEQYF
v_call: TRBV6-5; d_call: -; cdr3_length: 13; j_call: TRBJ1-6; cdr3_aa: CASMEAGDSPLHF
v_call: TRBV9; d_call: TRBD1; cdr3_length: 13; j_call: TRBJ1-2; cdr3_aa: CASNRDRGDGYTF
v_call: TRBV18; d_call: TRBD1; cdr3_length: 14; j_call: TRBJ1-6; cdr3_aa: CASSSDRGRSPLHF
v_call: TRBV7-8; d_call: TRBD1; cdr3_length: 15; j_call: TRBJ1-4; cdr3_aa: CASSLARQGGEKLFF
v_call: TRBV5-6; d_call: TRBD1; cdr3_length: 15; j_call: TRBJ2-7; cdr3_aa: CASSLFWDSSYEQYF
v_call: TRBV25-1; d_call: TRBD1; cdr3_length: 16; j_call: TRBJ2-1; cdr3_aa: CASSENRDRVVNEQFF
v_call: TRBV30; d_call: TRBD1; cdr3_length: 14; j_call: TRBJ1-6; cdr3_aa: CAWSRGQGGSPLHF
v_call: TRBV3-1/TRBV3-2; d_call: -; cdr3_length: 12; j_call: TRBJ2-1; cdr3_aa: CASSLRGNEQFF
v_call: TRBV2; d_call: -; cdr3_length: 13; j_call: TRBJ1-2; cdr3_aa: CASSDRANYGYTF
v_call: TRBV27; d_call: -; cdr3_length: 17; j_call: TRBJ1-1; cdr3_aa: CASSLSTGGRGVTEAFF
v_call: TRBV19; d_call: TRBD1; cdr3_length: 14; j_call: TRBJ2-3; cdr3_aa: CASSRQGFEDTQYF
v_call: TRBV6-5; d_call: TRBD1; cdr3_length: 12; j_call: TRBJ2-5; cdr3_aa: CASSHGTGTQYF
v_call: TRBV5-5; d_call: -; cdr3_length: 13; j_call: TRBJ1-2; cdr3_aa: CASSLAEVYGYTF
v_call: TRBV11-2; d_call: -; cdr3_length: 13; j_call: TRBJ2-3; cdr3_aa: CASSLPGTDTQYF
v_call: TRBV7-2; d_call: TRBD1; cdr3_length: 16; j_call: TRBJ2-5; cdr3_aa: CASSPRTGGEQETQYF
v_call: TRBV6-6; d_call: TRBD1; cdr3_length: 13; j_call: TRBJ1-4; cdr3_aa: CASSYPGGEKLFF
v_call: TRBV12-3/TRBV12-4; d_call: -; cdr3_length: 12; j_call: TRBJ1-2; cdr3_aa: CASSFYDYGYTF
v_call: TRBV6-5; d_call: TRBD1; cdr3_length: 13; j_call: TRBJ1-2; cdr3_aa: CASSRTGGRGYTF